Listed here is a single T cell receptor beta chain. Its antigen is unknown. This sample is drawn from a study of OX40 agonist ivuxolimab in advanced cancers. Regarding the study as a whole: The antigen specificity of the peripheral T cells (those that were expanded) was not determined.

The CDR3 length is 15 residues. Germline V CDR1 and CDR2: MDHEN, SYDVKM. The V gene end was trimmed by 9 bases and the J gene end by 8 bases; junction bases not matched to a gene: 16. TCRdb keeps only in-frame clones here, not all; method: immunoSEQ multiplex PCR. The sample comprises around 40,000 clones, approximately 85% of which are singletons, and roughly 2.2% rests with the top ten. This chain uses TRBV28 with TRBJ1-1; the match to TRBD1 covers 9 bases. This TCR came from an adult with an advanced solid tumor such as melanoma, head and neck, liver or kidney cancer. Specimen: CD4+ or CD8+ T cells sorted from blood, collected in a trial of the OX40 agonist ivuxolimab. This CDR3 is CASPGQGRSVPEAFF. CDR3 in DNA: TGTGCCAGTCCAGGACAGGGGCGTTCGGTACCCGAAGCTTTCTTT.